A selection of T cell receptor beta chains follows, all from one sample in a study of T cell repertoires in cytomegalovirus infection. The antigens for these receptors are not known. TCRdb used MiXCR to reprocess the reads, holding one entry per CDR3 protein. The data contain 550,000 to 850,000 distinct CDR3 sequences, around 30% of them singletons. The sequenced sample was cultured PBMCs, obtained from culture after CMV antigen stimulation. These receptors all come from a human donor in good health (CMV status not recorded). Some clones in this sample may be carry-over from other donors' samples. CDR3s include the opening cysteine and the closing phenylalanine or tryptophan. Each record gives: J gene, V gene, CDR3 protein.

>TRBJ2-5|TRBV7-2
CASSNPAETQYF
>TRBJ2-1|TRBV7-2
CASSSGGYNEQFF
>TRBJ2-7|TRBV7-2
CASSFTGAYEQYF
>TRBJ1-5|TRBV12-3/TRBV12-4
CASSVRGWREPQHF
>TRBJ2-1|TRBV5-1
CASSQKGQYNEQFF
>TRBJ1-2|TRBV6-8
CASSSHPTGWASLGYTF
>TRBJ1-1|TRBV4-1
CASSQVYLTEAFF
>TRBJ2-2|TRBV11-3
CASSPGLTGELFF
>TRBJ2-7|TRBV5-8
CASSYGARYEQYF
>TRBJ2-3|TRBV28
CASSLWTEGLAGNTSTDTQYF
>TRBJ1-1|TRBV5-1
CASRSGGLGTEAFF
>TRBJ2-3|TRBV4-3
CASSQDRWGTSASTDTQYF
>TRBJ1-3|TRBV14
CASTSSSAGNTIYF
>TRBJ2-5|TRBV14
CASSHLPQGKETQYF
>TRBJ2-2|TRBV20-1
CSARDAATSGGGRTGELFF
>TRBJ1-6|TRBV2
CASTPLGPLHF
>TRBJ2-7|TRBV27
CASTRLAGGAYEQYF
>TRBJ2-5|TRBV7-2
CASSLELAGGGAQYF